The 7 T cell receptor beta chains in this list originate from one sample, sequenced in a study of metastatic and nonmetastatic thyroid tumors. TCRdb re-called the PCR reads via MiXCR. The sample shows 30,000 to 40,000 clones, about a fifth of them seen only once. Each patient came to thyroid surgery without any prior treatment (of any kind). Material: tumor tissue. Source of these receptors: a male donor with papillary thyroid cancer or a benign thyroid nodule (not recorded which). Some clones in this sample may be carry-over from other donors' samples.

The chain couples TRBV18 to TRBJ2-7; D call uncertain. There are 14 residues in the CDR3. Between the trimmed V and J ends, which lost 3 bases and 7 bases, there was a span of 16 bases. Germline CDR1 is KGHSH and CDR2 is LQKENI. CDR3 coding DNA: TGTGCCAGCTCACCGGGCATGTACCTGGGTGAGCAGTACTTC. Translated, it gives CASSPGMYLGEQYF.

Worth noting for this clone: An end of the junction does not agree with germline; a read error may underlie this. This chain connects TRBV6-1 to TRBJ2-1; 8 bases line up with TRBD2. From germline, CDR1 is MNHNS and CDR2 SASEGT. This CDR3 is built from 13 residues. The CDR3 loop reads CASNELAVRCGFF. DNA of the CDR3: TGTGCCAGCAATGAACTAGCGGTAAGGTGTGGGTTCTTC.

This clone was picked up a small number of times. The chain links TRBV27 to TRBJ2-1; weak D call: TRBD1 (6 bases). V gave up 2 bases and J gave up 3 bases, with 8 bases separating them. This CDR3 spans 14 amino acids. Germline-derived CDR1 and CDR2 are MNHEY and SMNVEV (reference sequence). CDR3 sequence reads: CASSLTGNYNEQFF. In DNA form, the CDR3 reads TGTGCCAGCAGTTTAACAGGGAACTACAATGAGCAGTTCTTC.

This clone was seen many times. The chain has TRBV4-2 and TRBJ2-3; D gene ambiguous. Deletions cut 0 bases from V and 6 bases from J, with 7 bases between. Looked up from germline, CDR1 is LGHNA and CDR2 is YNFKEQ. The CDR3 totals 13 residues. DNA for the CDR3: TGTGCCAGCAGCCAAGATCACGGGGATACGCAGTATTTT. Amino acids: CASSQDHGDTQYF.

This clone was seen many times. The sample contains more than one DNA sequence encoding this CDR3. CDR3: CSDSGGTEAFF. The CDR3 DNA follows: TGCAGCGATTCAGGGGGTACTGAAGCTTTCTTT. V usage is TRBV29-1 and J usage is TRBJ1-1; 7 positions match TRBD1. The junction had 4 bases not matched to a gene; V was cut back by 7 bases and J by 5 bases. Germline V lookup: CDR1 SQVTM, CDR2 ANQGSEA. CDR3 length equals 11 residues.

In its sample, this clone was seen a few times. The CDR3 loop reads CASSEGETGGEKLFF. In DNA form, the CDR3 reads TGTGCCAGCAGTGAAGGGGAGACAGGGGGTGAAAAACTGTTTTTT. This chain connects TRBV6-1 to TRBJ1-4, with 9 bases matching TRBD1. The CDR3 has 15 residues. The trim removed 1 base at V and 7 bases at J, leaving 4 bases unmatched. Germline-derived CDR1 and CDR2 are MNHNS and SASEGT.

This clone was observed at least ten times. The chain employs TRBV5-1 and TRBJ2-5, with D perhaps TRBD2 (5 bases). This CDR3 region has 14 residues. V shed 1 base and J shed 5 bases, with 12 bases lying between them. The germline V gene encodes CDR1 SGHRS and CDR2 YFSETQ. The DNA for the CDR3 is TGCGCCAGCAGCTTGAACAAGGGCGGGGAGACCCAGTACTTC. Protein product: CASSLNKGGETQYF. Using reference TRBV5-1 and TRBJ2-5 for the parts outside the CDR3, the full variable domain is KAGVTQTPRYLIKTRGQQVTLSCSPISGHRSVSWYQQTPGQGLQFLFEYFSETQRNKGNFPGRFSGRQFSNSRSEMNVSTLELGDSALYLCASSLNKGGETQYFGPGTRLLVL.